This entry lists 5 T cell receptor beta chains sequenced from one sample in a study of OX40 agonist ivuxolimab in advanced cancers. Libraries were prepared by immunoSEQ multiplex PCR; TCRdb keeps only in-frame clonotypes and omits some of them. Of some 58,000 clones in the sample, about 85% were seen once. The input for sequencing was CD4+ or CD8+ T cells sorted from blood, taken in a trial of the OX40 agonist ivuxolimab. These receptors all stem from an adult with an advanced solid tumor such as melanoma, head and neck, liver or kidney cancer.

The chain couples TRBV14 to TRBJ2-3; the D call may be TRBD1 or TRBD2 (5 bases each). The length of the CDR3 is 12 residues. Trimming cost V 4 bases and J 6 bases, with 8 bases left between them. Germline V gives CDR1 SGHDN, CDR2 FVKESK. CDR3 nucleotides: TGTGCCAGCAGCCTCGGGGCGGATACGCAGTATTTT. Protein product: CASSLGADTQYF.

The rearrangement links TRBV5-6 to TRBJ2-3; perhaps TRBD1 as D (6 bases). The CDR3 spans 13 residues. V lost 5 bases and J 2 bases, leaving 9 bases between the germline ends. Germline V gene lookup returns CDR1 SGHDT and CDR2 YYEEEE. CDR3 coding DNA: TGTGCCAGCAGACGGGACATCACAGATACGCAGTATTTT. Its translation: CASRRDITDTQYF. The variable domain in full, with the rest retrieved from reference TRBV5-6 and TRBJ2-3, is DAGVTQSPTHLIKTRGQQVTLRCSPKSGHDTVSWYQQALGQGPQFIFQYYEEEERQRGNFPDRFSGHQFPNYSSELNVNALLLGDSALYLCASRRDITDTQYFGPGTRLTVL.

The V and J genes are TRBV19 and TRBJ2-7; D call uncertain. This CDR3 has 15 amino acids. Trimming left V 9 bases short and J 7 bases short, with 25 bases between. CDR1 is LNHDA and CDR2 is SQIVND in the germline V gene (reference sequence). The CDR3 sequence is CASKIIFGPIGEQYF. CDR3 bases: TGTGCCAGCAAGATAATATTTGGGCCCATTGGGGAGCAGTACTTC.

The chain joins TRBV9 to TRBJ2-7, with a weak D call TRBD2 (5 bases). The CDR3 contains 15 residues. Germline V gene sequence: CDR1 SGDLS, CDR2 YYNGEE. V shed 0 bases and J shed 9 bases, with 19 bases lying between them. CDR3 sequence reads: CASSVDLKEASGQYF. DNA for the CDR3: TGTGCCAGCAGCGTAGATTTAAAGGAGGCCAGTGGGCAGTACTTC.

A note on this clone: At the DNA level, this CDR3 is encoded by other sequences in the same sample as well. The chain employs TRBV11-2 and TRBJ2-1, with TRBD2 matching 15 bases. The trim removed 3 bases at V and 10 bases at J, leaving 4 bases unmatched. The CDR3 is 15 residues long. In germline, CDR1 is SGHAT, CDR2 FQNNGV. The CDR3, as DNA: TGTGCCAGCAGCTTGCGGGGACTAGCGGGGGGAGAGCAGTTCTTC. This translates into CASSLRGLAGGEQFF.